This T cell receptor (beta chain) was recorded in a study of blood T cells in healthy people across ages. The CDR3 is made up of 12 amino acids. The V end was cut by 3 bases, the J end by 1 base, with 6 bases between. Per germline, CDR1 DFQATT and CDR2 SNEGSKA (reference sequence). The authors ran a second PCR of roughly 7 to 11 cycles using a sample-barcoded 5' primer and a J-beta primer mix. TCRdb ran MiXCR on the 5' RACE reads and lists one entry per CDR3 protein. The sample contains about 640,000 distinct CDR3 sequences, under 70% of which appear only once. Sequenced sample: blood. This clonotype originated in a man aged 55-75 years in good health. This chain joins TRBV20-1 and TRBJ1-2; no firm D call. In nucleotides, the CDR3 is TGCAGTGCTAGTGGGGATAACTATGGCTACACCTTC. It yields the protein CSASGDNYGYTF.